This T cell receptor (beta chain) was sequenced for a study of blood T cell repertoires in COVID-19. Clones were read by immunoSEQ multiplex PCR, and TCRdb kept only the in-frame ones, dropping some. The sample has about 140,000 clones, more than 80% seen once. The V gene's germline CDR1 is SGHTA and CDR2 FQGNSA. This CDR3 contains 16 residues. V shed 5 bases, J shed 5 bases, and the junction held 11 bases outside the gene matches. The origin of this receptor is a human donor in a cohort sampled during active COVID-19. Sequencing was carried out using peripheral blood. The chain has TRBV7-2 and TRBJ2-3; 9 bases map to TRBD2. CDR3 in amino acids: CASSPTRGGLVDTQYF. The CDR3 DNA follows: TGTGCCAGCAGCCCAACGCGGGGGGGGTTGGTAGATACGCAGTATTTT. Full variable domain (missing parts from reference TRBV7-2 and TRBJ2-3): GAGVSQSPSNKVTEKGKDVELRCDPISGHTALYWYRQSLGQGLEFLIYFQGNSAPDKSGLPSDRFSAERTGGSVSTLTIQRTQQEDSAVYLCASSPTRGGLVDTQYFGPGTRLTVL.